The 4 T cell receptor beta chains presented below share a single source sample, sequenced in a study of post-analysis software for immune sequencing data. Study-wide findings and caveats: Relative to controls, patients had about five TRBV segments at higher frequency, with TRBV5-6, TRBV5-1 and TRBV20-1 among these.

Unique molecular identifiers tagged the TCR beta cDNA libraries. From the PCR reads, TCRdb called clonotypes with MiXCR, one entry per CDR3 protein. The sample yields 750,000 to 950,000 distinct CDR3 sequences, 46% seen once. What these receptors recognize is not known. The sequenced sample was blood. The receptor set was obtained from a girl aged 10 to 17 with multiple sclerosis.

This clonotype was observed a few times. This chain joins TRBV4-1 and TRBJ2-3; TRBD2 matches 7 bases. The germline V gene has CDR1 MGHRA and CDR2 YSYEKL. V lost 1 base, J lost 0 bases, and 1 base stayed unmatched. This CDR3 region has 15 residues. As DNA, the CDR3 is TGCGCCAGCAGCCAAGGGGGACTAAGCACAGATACGCAGTATTTT. Residues: CASSQGGLSTDTQYF.

This clonotype was detected only a few times. V is TRBV7-3 and J is TRBJ2-1, with D perhaps given as TRBD1 or TRBD2 (5 bases each). Trimming shortened V by 4 bases and J by 6 bases, and 10 bases separated the two germline ends. The CDR3 has 13 residues. The germline V gene has CDR1 SGHTA and CDR2 FQGTGA. Here the CDR3 DNA reads TGTGCCAGCAGCTCCTATGGGGGCAATGAGCAGTTCTTC. It translates to CASSSYGGNEQFF.

This chain connects TRBV20-1 to TRBJ2-3; 9 positions match TRBD2. The trim removed 6 bases at V and 0 bases at J, leaving 7 bases unmatched. Germline V lookup: CDR1 DFQATT, CDR2 SNEGSKA (reference sequence). The CDR3 extends over 15 amino acids. DNA for the CDR3: TGCAGTGCGTGGACTAGCGCCCCTAGCACAGATACGCAGTATTTT. It yields the protein CSAWTSAPSTDTQYF.

V gene TRBV7-9 combines with J gene TRBJ2-7; 8 positions match TRBD1. Germline V gene data show CDR1 as SEHNR and CDR2 as FQNEAQ (reference sequence). With V trimmed by 1 base and J by 6 bases, 8 bases remained unmatched. The CDR3 loop spans 15 amino acids. CDR3 bases: TGTGCCAGCAGCTTAGAGGACAGGGTGGGTGTCGAGCAGTACTTC. Its protein is CASSLEDRVGVEQYF.